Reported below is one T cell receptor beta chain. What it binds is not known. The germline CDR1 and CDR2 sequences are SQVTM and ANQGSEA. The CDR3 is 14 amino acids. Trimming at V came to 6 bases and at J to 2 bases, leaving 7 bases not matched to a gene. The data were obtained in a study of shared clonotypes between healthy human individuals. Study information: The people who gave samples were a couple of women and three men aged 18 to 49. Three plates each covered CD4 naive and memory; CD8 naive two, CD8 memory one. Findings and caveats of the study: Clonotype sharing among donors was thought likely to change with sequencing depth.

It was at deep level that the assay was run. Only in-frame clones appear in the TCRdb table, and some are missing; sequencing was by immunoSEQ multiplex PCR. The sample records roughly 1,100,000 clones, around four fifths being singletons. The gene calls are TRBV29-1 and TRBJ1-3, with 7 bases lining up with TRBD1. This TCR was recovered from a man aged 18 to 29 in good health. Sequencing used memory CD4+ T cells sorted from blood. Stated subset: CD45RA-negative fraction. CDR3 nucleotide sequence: TGCAGCGTAGTCGACAGGGAGCCTGGAAACACCATATATTTT. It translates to CSVVDREPGNTIYF. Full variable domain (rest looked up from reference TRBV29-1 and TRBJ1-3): SAVISQKPSRDICQRGTSLTIQCQVDSQVTMMFWYRQQPGQSLTLIATANQGSEATYESGFVIDKFPISRPNLTFSTLTVSNMSPEDSSIYLCSVVDREPGNTIYFGEGSWLTVV.